The next 30 T cell receptor beta chains were all read from a single sample in a study of T cells in women clearing cervical HPV infection. Using immunoSEQ multiplex PCR, the repertoire was profiled, and TCRdb retains in-frame clones only, with some absent. The table for this sample gives about 22,000 clones. Input material: blood buffy coat. The origin of the receptors is a woman aged 18 to 75 with a cervical HPV16 infection that either progressed to CIN3+ or cleared (not recorded which).

CDR3 DNA, as far as it was read: TGTGCCAGCAGCGCCCTTAGCGGCACGCCCACAGATACG. Amino acids: CASSALSGTPTDT. The entire CDR3 is CASSALSGTPTDTQYF. This chain uses TRBV9 with TRBJ2-3, with D perhaps TRBD2 (6 bases). From the germline J gene comes the end of the CDR3, since the read stops 3 residues before it. Germline V gives CDR1 SGDLS, CDR2 YYNGEE. CDR3 length: 16 amino acids. The ends were cut back, 3 bases at V and 2 bases at J, with 16 bases in the middle.

On this clone itself: The read ends 3 residues early relative to the CDR3; the germline J gene fills the gap. The chain has TRBV24-1 and TRBJ2-1; maybe TRBD1 (5 bases). Trimming left V 4 bases short and J 7 bases short, with 13 bases between. The CDR3 consists of 14 residues. CDR1 KGHDR and CDR2 SFDVKD come from the germline V gene. The DNA read from the CDR3 is TGTGCCACCAGTGACAGCCCAGGGCTTAATGAG. Translation: CATSDSPGLNE. The entire CDR3 protein is CATSDSPGLNEQFF.

CDR3 bases read: TGTGCCAGCAGCTCTGAAAACACCAGAAGGGAAAAA. It specifies CASSSENTRREK. The whole CDR3 protein is CASSSENTRREKLFF. V and J are TRBV7-9 and TRBJ1-4; no clear D. The read terminates 3 residues ahead of where the CDR3 ends, so the germline J gene completes it. The V end was cut by 4 bases, the J end by 8 bases, with 17 bases between. This CDR3 is built from 15 residues. Germline values: CDR1 SEHNR, CDR2 FQNEAQ (reference sequence).

About this clone: The read falls 3 residues short of the CDR3 end, and the missing part is taken from the germline J gene. This sequence joins TRBV2 and TRBJ2-7, with TRBD1 matching over 8 bases. Germline V CDR1 and CDR2: SNHLY, FYNNEI. Unmatched junction bases numbered 9, after V lost 8 bases and J lost 6 bases. CDR3 length equals 13 residues. The part of the CDR3 DNA that was read is TGTGCCAGCGGACAGGGTGTGACTGGCGAG. Residues: CASGQGVTGE. The CDR3 as a whole reads CASGQGVTGEQYF.

To note about this clone: Read sequence stops 3 residues before the CDR3 end, and the germline J gene provides the missing end. The J gene is TRBJ1-1, the V gene TRBV5-1; 7 nucleotides match TRBD1. The germline gives CDR1 SGHRS, CDR2 YFSETQ. The length of the CDR3 is 14 residues. The sequenced CDR3 bases are TGCGCCAGCAGCTTGGTGGGTAGGGGGCAGGGA. Amino acid sequence: CASSLVGRGQG. The full CDR3 sequence reads CASSLVGRGQGAFF.

Note on this clone: The CDR3 end is not reached by the read, which stops 3 residues before it; the germline J gene fills it in. The chain joins TRBV5-1 to TRBJ2-5; D is undetermined. CDR1 is SGHRS, CDR2 YFSETQ, per germline. The CDR3 length is 14 residues. Trimming left V 4 bases short and J 4 bases short, with 14 bases between. The CDR3 DNA, read in part, is TGCGCCAGCAGCGCCTCCATACAGAGAGAGACC. Its translation is CASSASIQRET. The whole CDR3 reads CASSASIQRETQYF.

Points on this clone: The read terminates 3 residues before the CDR3 end, so the remaining end is supplied by the germline J gene. This chain connects TRBV5-4 to TRBJ1-2; the D is unclear. In germline, CDR1 is SGHNT, CDR2 YYREEE (reference sequence). This CDR3 has 12 residues. Incomplete CDR3 DNA: TGTGCCAGCAGCCCTGGCCGGGGAGGC. Its translation: CASSPGRGG. In full, the CDR3 is CASSPGRGGYTF.

A note on this clone: The read comes to an end 3 residues before the CDR3 does, leaving the germline J gene to fill in the end. J is TRBJ2-4 and V is TRBV7-2; tentatively, D is TRBD2 (5 bases). Germline V CDR1 and CDR2: SGHTA, FQGNSA. The CDR3 consists of 14 residues. The covered CDR3 bases are TGTGCCAGCAGCATTGACGTAGGAGACTATGGT. This translates into CASSIDVGDYG. The full CDR3 is CASSIDVGDYGQYF.

On this clone: The read ends 3 residues before the CDR3 terminus; that terminus is restored from the germline J gene. V is TRBV6-1 and J is TRBJ1-2, with 7 bases identical to TRBD1. V lost 4 bases to trimming and J lost 3 bases; unmatched junction nucleotides: 5. Germline V gene sequence: CDR1 MNHNS, CDR2 SASEGT. This CDR3 contains 14 residues. The CDR3 bases that were read are TGTGCCAGCAGTGGGGACAGCTTATACTATGGC. It specifies CASSGDSLYYG. In full, the CDR3 is CASSGDSLYYGYTF.

With respect to this clone: The read ends 3 residues early relative to the CDR3; the germline J gene fills the gap. The rearrangement links TRBV7-9 to TRBJ1-2; tentative D call: TRBD1 (5 bases). Germline loops: CDR1 SEHNR, CDR2 FQNEAQ (reference sequence). The CDR3 is 13 residues long. The CDR3 loop reads CASSPGGYNDYTF. The DNA read from the CDR3 is TGTGCCAGCAGCCCGGGGGGGTACAATGAC.

On this clone itself: The sequence runs out 3 residues before the end of the CDR3; the remainder is reconstructed from the germline J gene. The chain employs TRBV20-1 and TRBJ2-7; D might be TRBD2 (6 bases). CDR3 length: 15 amino acids. Germline V gives CDR1 DFQATT, CDR2 SNEGSKA (reference sequence). V was shortened by 0 bases and J by 6 bases, with 18 bases between the two germline ends. The sequenced CDR3 bases are TGCAGTGCTAGAGATGCGGGCGGGGCCCCTATCGAG. This encodes CSARDAGGAPIE. The full CDR3 protein reads CSARDAGGAPIEQYF.

For this clone: The sequence runs out 3 residues before the end of the CDR3; the remainder is reconstructed from the germline J gene. The rearrangement links TRBV30 to TRBJ1-5; no clear D. The CDR3 totals 17 residues. V was trimmed by 0 bases and J by 4 bases, leaving 19 bases between them. Germline CDR1 reads GTSNPN; CDR2 reads SVGIG (reference sequence). The CDR3 sequence is CAWSVRSQSNLNQPQHF. CDR3 DNA (partial): TGTGCCTGGAGTGTACGCTCACAGTCAAATTTAAATCAGCCC.

A word on this clone: The sequence runs out 3 residues before the end of the CDR3; the remainder is reconstructed from the germline J gene. V is TRBV5-4 and J is TRBJ2-5, with D hard to call. This CDR3 is built from 15 residues. V lost 0 bases and J 1 base, leaving 10 bases between the germline ends. The germline gives CDR1 SGHNT, CDR2 YYREEE (reference sequence). The CDR3 loop is CASSLGRVVQETQYF. Incomplete CDR3 DNA: TGTGCCAGCAGCTTGGGTAGGGTGGTCCAAGAGACC.

As to this clone: The CDR3 end falls 3 residues outside the read, so it is completed with the germline J gene. The J gene is TRBJ2-7, the V gene TRBV5-6; D is ambiguous. This CDR3 spans 12 amino acids. Germline lookup yields CDR1 SGHDT and CDR2 YYEEEE. V was pared by 0 bases and J by 6 bases, with 7 bases between. Incomplete CDR3 DNA: TGTGCCAGCAGCTTGGGCAGAGGCGAG. Translating it yields CASSLGRGE. The entire CDR3 protein is CASSLGRGEQYF.

Here the CDR3 reads CASFQGPNYEQYF. Incomplete CDR3 DNA: TGTGCCAGCTTTCAGGGGCCAAACTACGAG. The chain couples TRBV2 to TRBJ2-7, with TRBD1 as a possible D gene (6 bases). With the read ending 3 residues before the CDR3 end, the germline J gene is used to fill in that end. The germline V gene has CDR1 SNHLY and CDR2 FYNNEI. CDR3 length equals 13 residues. V was clipped by 8 bases and J by 3 bases, with 14 bases between them.

CDR3 protein: CSASHAGTRGLGTQYF. Partial CDR3 DNA: TGCAGTGCCAGTCACGCCGGGACTAGAGGCCTAGGGACC. The chain recombines TRBV20-1 with TRBJ2-5, with 8 bases fitting TRBD2. The CDR3 is cut off 3 residues early in the read; its end comes from the germline J gene. CDR1 is DFQATT and CDR2 is SNEGSKA in the germline V gene (reference sequence). V gave up 6 bases and J gave up 7 bases; unmatched junction bases: 19. CDR3 length: 16 residues.

About this clone: Read coverage stops 3 residues before the CDR3 terminus; the germline J gene supplies the remainder. This rearrangement joins TRBV2 to TRBJ2-2; D unclear. Germline loops: CDR1 SNHLY, CDR2 FYNNEI. This CDR3 region has 15 residues. The covered CDR3 bases are TGTGCCACCCGACGCTCGGATGCAACTAATGAAAAG. It specifies CATRRSDATNEK. The complete CDR3 protein is CATRRSDATNEKLFF.

With regard to this clone: The read terminates 3 residues before the CDR3 end, so the remaining end is supplied by the germline J gene. J is TRBJ2-1 and V is TRBV20-1, with TRBD1 as a possible D gene (5 bases). The CDR3 has 17 amino acids. Per germline, CDR1 DFQATT and CDR2 SNEGSKA (reference sequence). V gave up 5 bases and J gave up 2 bases, with 22 bases separating them. The CDR3 reads CSAVSLKGAHPYNEQFF. CDR3 bases read: TGCAGTGCTGTATCGCTAAAAGGGGCCCACCCCTACAATGAG.

A word on this clone: The germline gene is not matched at one end of the junction; a read error may be the cause. The read falls 3 residues short of the CDR3 end, and the missing part is taken from the germline J gene. This chain uses TRBV7-9 with TRBJ2-5; D remains ambiguous. The CDR3 runs to 12 residues. Germline V CDR1 and CDR2: SEHNR, FQNEAQ (reference sequence). The CDR3 is CSSSLELQTQYF. CDR3 DNA (partial): TGTTCCAGCAGCTTAGAACTGCAGACC.

CDR3 bases read: TGCAGCGTTGAATTGGGGCCTGGCACAGATACG. It yields the protein CSVELGPGTDT. The entire CDR3 reads CSVELGPGTDTQYF. The chain couples TRBV29-1 to TRBJ2-3; the D gene is possibly TRBD1 (5 bases). The observed sequence ends 3 residues before the CDR3 terminus, with the missing tail filled in from the germline J gene. Between the trimmed V and J ends, which lost 2 bases and 1 base, there was a span of 10 bases. Germline-derived CDR1 and CDR2 are SQVTM and ANQGSEA. The CDR3 spans 14 residues.

As concerns this clone: Read sequence stops 3 residues before the CDR3 end, and the germline J gene provides the missing end. V and J are TRBV19 and TRBJ2-2; D ambiguous. The CDR3 length is 15 residues. CDR1 and CDR2 (germline): LNHDA, SQIVND (reference sequence). Trimming stripped 0 bases from V and 1 base from J, with 6 bases between. The CDR3 protein is CASSIEQRNTGELFF. Partial CDR3 DNA: TGTGCCAGTAGTATAGAACAGAGGAACACCGGGGAG.

Concerning this clone itself: The read comes to an end 3 residues before the CDR3 does, leaving the germline J gene to fill in the end. The gene calls are TRBV19 and TRBJ2-3; 9 nucleotides match TRBD1. CDR1 and CDR2 from the germline V gene are LNHDA and SQIVND (reference sequence). The CDR3 has 14 amino acids. CDR3 sequence: CASADWGQGLTQYF. The part of the CDR3 DNA that was read is TGTGCCAGCGCCGACTGGGGACAGGGTTTAACG.

Concerning this clone: With the read ending 3 residues before the CDR3 end, the germline J gene is used to fill in that end. The chain has TRBV20-1 and TRBJ1-5, with TRBD1 matching 7 bases. The length of the CDR3 is 13 residues. The V gene end was trimmed by 1 base and the J gene end by 7 bases; junction bases not matched to a gene: 4. Germline values: CDR1 DFQATT, CDR2 SNEGSKA (reference sequence). The CDR3 loop reads CSARATGDQPQHF. CDR3 DNA (partial): TGCAGTGCTAGAGCAACAGGGGACCAGCCC.

With respect to this clone: The read terminates 3 residues before the CDR3 end, so the remaining end is supplied by the germline J gene. The V call is TRBV5-5, the J call TRBJ1-1; possibly TRBD1 for D (6 bases). This CDR3 has 14 amino acids. Germline V lookup: CDR1 SGHKS, CDR2 YYEKEE (reference sequence). The V end lost 1 base, the J end lost 3 bases, and 10 bases lay between the germline ends. The CDR3 region is CASSLRGGDTEAFF. CDR3 DNA, as far as it was read: TGTGCCAGCAGCTTGAGAGGGGGGGACACTGAA.

Remarks on this clone: The CDR3 extends 3 residues past the end of the read, so its final part is completed from the germline J gene. This chain joins TRBV5-5 and TRBJ2-1; D remains unclear. Trimming took 1 base from V and 5 from J, leaving 7 bases between them. The CDR3 has 13 residues. CDR1 and CDR2 (germline): SGHKS, YYEKEE (reference sequence). The sequenced part of the CDR3 DNA is TGTGCCAGCAGCTTGTTAAGCGACAATGAG. Its protein is CASSLLSDNE. The CDR3, in full, reads CASSLLSDNEQFF.

To note about this clone: The read halts 3 residues ahead of the CDR3 end, with the missing end drawn from the germline J gene. V usage is TRBV20-1 and J usage is TRBJ1-1; D not certain. Germline CDR1 reads DFQATT; CDR2 reads SNEGSKA (reference sequence). This CDR3 contains 12 residues. Trimming left V 1 base short and J 0 bases short, with 3 bases between. CDR3 DNA (partial): TGCAGTGCTAGAGTTATGAACACTGAA. It encodes CSARVMNTE. The CDR3 in full is CSARVMNTEAFF.

Partial CDR3 DNA: TGTGCCAGCAGCACGACAGGAAACACTGAA. It codes for CASSTTGNTE. In full, the CDR3 is CASSTTGNTEAFF. V usage is TRBV7-3 and J usage is TRBJ1-1, with D possibly being TRBD1 (6 bases). The read terminates 3 residues before the CDR3 end, so the remaining end is supplied by the germline J gene. The CDR3 contains 13 residues. From germline, CDR1 is SGHTA and CDR2 FQGTGA. V lost 5 bases and J lost 2, with 9 bases in between.

This clone is identified as medium-sized from frequency. The read comes to an end 3 residues before the CDR3 does, leaving the germline J gene to fill in the end. This chain uses TRBV18 with TRBJ1-4; the match to TRBD1 covers 8 bases. This CDR3 comprises 14 residues. Unmatched junction bases numbered 2, after V lost 4 bases and J lost 4 bases. Germline-derived CDR1 and CDR2 are KGHSH and LQKENI. CDR3 bases read: TGTGCCAGCTCACGGGACAGGAATAATGAAAAA. Its protein is CASSRDRNNEK. The full CDR3 reads CASSRDRNNEKLFF.

A note on this clone: The CDR3 end is not reached by the read, which stops 3 residues before it; the germline J gene fills it in. V and J are TRBV5-1 and TRBJ2-1; 10 nucleotides agree with TRBD2. The CDR3 is 17 residues long. After removal of 3 bases from V and 3 bases from J, the junction contained 9 bases not matched to a gene. The germline gives CDR1 SGHRS, CDR2 YFSETQ. The CDR3 loop reads CASSSTLAGGHYNEQFF. The DNA read from the CDR3 is TGCGCCAGCAGCTCCACGTTAGCGGGAGGCCACTACAATGAG.

To note about this clone: The CDR3 end is not reached by the read, which stops 3 residues before it; the germline J gene fills it in. J is TRBJ1-2 and V is TRBV19; 11 bases line up with TRBD1. This CDR3 is 14 amino acids long. Germline assignment: CDR1 LNHDA and CDR2 SQIVND (reference sequence). The CDR3 spells CASSWDRGSYDYTF. The covered CDR3 bases are TGTGCCAGTAGTTGGGACAGGGGGTCCTACGAC.